A single sample is the source of the 10 T cell receptor beta chains below, sequenced in a study of blood T cell repertoires in COVID-19. Some clones are missing from TCRdb's copy, which holds only in-frame ones; the method was immunoSEQ multiplex PCR. The sample contains over 100,000 clones, 80% to 90% of which appear only once. Source material: peripheral blood. These receptors all come from a man aged 55 to 70 with acute or convalescent COVID-19.

The rearrangement uses TRBV6-7 and TRBJ1-5; TRBD1 matches at 11 bases. TRBV6-7 is placed among ORFs of uncertain function. The CDR3 covers 17 residues. Unmatched junction bases numbered 4, after V lost 2 bases and J lost 1 base. The CDR3 DNA reads TGTGCCAGCAGTTACGGGACAGGGGGTAAGAGCAATCAGCCCCAGCATTTT. It is translated as CASSYGTGGKSNQPQHF.

V and J are TRBV4-1 and TRBJ2-1; no definite D call. CDR3 length equals 13 residues. Germline loops: CDR1 MGHRA, CDR2 YSYEKL. The V end lost 1 base, the J end lost 8 bases, and 9 bases lay between the germline ends. The CDR3, as DNA: TGCGCCAGCAGCCAAGCTTGGCAATATGAGCAGTTCTTC. Residues: CASSQAWQYEQFF.

This clone showed up just once. The chain combines TRBV5-1 with TRBJ1-2; D unresolved. Germline loops: CDR1 SGHRS, CDR2 YFSETQ. The CDR3 runs 14 residues. The germline V and J ends were trimmed by 4 bases and 6 bases, with 16 bases remaining between them. The CDR3 loop reads CASSQVGGRDGYTF. The CDR3 bases are TGCGCCAGCAGCCAAGTCGGAGGGCGGGATGGCTACACCTTC. Full variable domain (outside the CDR3, taken from reference TRBV5-1 and TRBJ1-2): KAGVTQTPRYLIKTRGQQVTLSCSPISGHRSVSWYQQTPGQGLQFLFEYFSETQRNKGNFPGRFSGRQFSNSRSEMNVSTLELGDSALYLCASSQVGGRDGYTFGSGTRLTVV.

This chain joins TRBV21-1 and TRBJ1-5. TRBV21-1 is a listed pseudogene. This CDR3 is 16 amino acids long. The CDR3 spells CASSKAGAGRNQPQHF. CDR3 bases: TGTGCCAGCAGCAAAGCGGGTGCAGGGAGGAATCAGCCCCAGCATTTT.

The rearrangement links TRBV6-6 to TRBJ2-1; 7 bases map to TRBD1. CDR1 is MNHNY and CDR2 is SVGAGI in the germline V gene (reference sequence). The CDR3 extends over 14 amino acids. Unmatched junction bases numbered 8, after V lost 7 bases and J lost 5 bases. The CDR3 protein is CASNPGTVNNEQFF. CDR3 sequence (DNA): TGTGCCAGCAACCCCGGGACAGTTAACAATGAGCAGTTCTTC.

This chain joins TRBV5-1 and TRBJ1-2; the match to TRBD1 covers 7 bases. Trimming took 4 bases from V and 3 from J; bases not matched to a gene: 6. This CDR3 region has 14 residues. Germline V gene lookup returns CDR1 SGHRS and CDR2 YFSETQ. In DNA form, the CDR3 reads TGCGCCAGCAGCGTACAGGGGTCATACTATGGCTACACCTTC. Protein sequence: CASSVQGSYYGYTF.

The CDR3 spells CASSPASGSNEQFF. The CDR3 bases are TGTGCCAGCAGCCCCGCTAGCGGGAGCAATGAGCAGTTCTTC. The chain recombines TRBV7-3 with TRBJ2-1; 10 positions agree with TRBD2. Germline CDR1 reads SGHTA; CDR2 reads FQGTGA. The J segment lost 6 bases and the V segment lost 5 bases, leaving 4 bases of the junction unmatched. This CDR3 has 14 residues.

The table lists this clone with a few counts. This sequence joins TRBV5-4 and TRBJ1-6; D gene uncertain. The CDR3 runs 14 residues. Germline V gives CDR1 SGHNT, CDR2 YYREEE (reference sequence). V was trimmed by 0 bases and J by 5 bases, leaving 6 bases between them. The CDR3 DNA follows: TGTGCCAGCAGCTTGGTCAGTCATAATTCACCCCTCCACTTT. The encoded protein is CASSLVSHNSPLHF.

The genes are TRBV5-6 and TRBJ2-3; 11 positions agree with TRBD2. Trimming at V came to 3 bases and at J to 3 bases, leaving 9 bases not matched to a gene. The CDR3 has 17 amino acids. Per germline, CDR1 SGHDT and CDR2 YYEEEE. DNA for the CDR3: TGTGCCAGCAGCTGGGTGATAGCGGGGGGGCGTACAGATACGCAGTATTTT. Translating gives CASSWVIAGGRTDTQYF.

This chain uses TRBV30 with TRBJ1-6, with D hard to call. This CDR3 has 12 residues. Trimming took 6 bases from V and 6 from J, leaving 9 bases between them. The germline V gene encodes CDR1 GTSNPN and CDR2 SVGIG (reference sequence). The CDR3 sequence is CACHRSNSPLHF. CDR3 coding DNA: TGTGCCTGCCATCGCAGTAATTCACCCCTCCACTTT.